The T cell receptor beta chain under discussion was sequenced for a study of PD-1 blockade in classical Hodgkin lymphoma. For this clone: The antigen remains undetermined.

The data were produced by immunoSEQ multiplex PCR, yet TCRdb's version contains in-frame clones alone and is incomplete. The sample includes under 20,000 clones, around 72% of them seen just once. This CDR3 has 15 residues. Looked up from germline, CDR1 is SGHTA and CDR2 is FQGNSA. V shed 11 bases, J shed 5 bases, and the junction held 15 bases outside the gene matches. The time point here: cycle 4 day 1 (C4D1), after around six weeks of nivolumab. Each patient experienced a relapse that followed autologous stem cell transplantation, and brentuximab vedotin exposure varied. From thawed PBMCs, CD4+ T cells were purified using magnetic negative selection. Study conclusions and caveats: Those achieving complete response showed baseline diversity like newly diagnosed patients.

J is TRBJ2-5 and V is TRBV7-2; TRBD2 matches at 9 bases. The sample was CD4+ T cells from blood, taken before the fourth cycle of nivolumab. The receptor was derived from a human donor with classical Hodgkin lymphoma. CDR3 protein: CACLKGSGRMETQYF. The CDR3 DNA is TGTGCCTGTCTCAAGGGGAGCGGGAGGATGGAGACCCAGTACTTC.